Below, one TCR beta chain is given with its context. The data derive from a study of control samples from healthy donors and cancer patients. The CDR3 consists of 14 residues. Germline V CDR1 and CDR2: MDHEN, SYDVKM. Trimming removed 5 bases at V and 2 bases at J, with 13 bases between. Method: immunoSEQ multiplex PCR; TCRdb's copy keeps in-frame clones and lacks some. The table lists about 35,000 clones, roughly 86% of them singletons. The sample was PBMCs. This chain links TRBV28 with TRBJ2-7; D uncertain. This TCR was sampled from a woman in her forties with lung cancer. The CDR3 loop is CASSAILLPYEQYF. Written as DNA, the CDR3 is TGTGCCAGCAGTGCCATCCTTCTTCCCTACGAGCAGTACTTC.